The clone carrying this TCR beta chain was seen more than once but under ten times. Its cognate antigen is unknown. Other DNA variants within this sample encode the same CDR3. The whole isolated RNA underwent reverse transcription, so sequencing captured expressed TCRB transcripts. The repertoire was sequenced with immunoSEQ multiplex PCR; TCRdb's copy has only in-frame clones and lacks some. The table includes 230,000 or so clones, roughly 17% detected once. Trimming took off 3 bases at V and 6 bases at J, with 0 bases between the two ends. The CDR3 runs 8 residues. The germline CDR1 and CDR2 sequences are SQVTM and ANQGSEA. The entry originates in a study of beta chain features in type 1 diabetes. Points from the study as a whole: Within patients, naive, central memory and Treg TCRB repertoires seemed more similar than within healthy donors. Shortening of TCRB CDR3s, moderate but significant, appeared in all four CD4+ subsets of Type 1 diabetes patients. Type 1 diabetes patients showed fewer insertions and more deletions at VDJ junctions.

Sequencing input: naive CD4+ T cells from blood. V and J are TRBV29-1 and TRBJ2-7; no clear D gene. The clonotype was recovered from a man aged 25 to 45 with type 1 diabetes. The CDR3 here is CSVDEQYF. The CDR3 nucleotides are TGCAGCGTTGACGAGCAGTACTTC.